This entry concerns a single T cell receptor beta chain. There are a few counts of this clonotype. The clone's antigen remains unknown. Base qualities were left out, and no much larger clone turns up one base away. V sheds 6 bases and J sheds 0 bases, leaving 12 bases between their ends. CDR1 MNHEY and CDR2 SVGEGT were looked up in the germline V gene. The CDR3 spans 15 residues, from the cysteine through the phenylalanine. Just the 45-base CDR3 DNA is kept, in frame starting at base 1. Stable Graves' hyperthyroidism was defined as no progression to ophthalmopathy during 18 months of follow-up. The hyperthyroidism patients were between 18 and 65 years old and newly diagnosed, with a disease duration of less than 2 months. The study excluded patients with uncontrolled infections, other autoimmune diseases, pregnancy or lactation. Diagnoses relied on clinical symptoms, serum thyroxine and TRAb, thyroid ultrasound and orbital computed tomography. Ficoll-Paque density gradient centrifugation was used to isolate PBMCs from approximately 10 ml of fresh peripheral blood. Total RNA was extracted using Trizol reagent, and RNA quality was assessed on an Agilent 2100 Bioanalyzer.

TCR beta CDR3 regions were amplified from RNA transcripts. A first-round RT-PCR of the TCR CDR3 used the HTBI primer set with the Qiagen OneStep RT-PCR kit. A second multiplex PCR round built the libraries, followed by size selection and purification. Libraries were sequenced paired-end with 100 bp reads on an Illumina HiSeq2000. The authors processed their data as follows. Raw data were processed with SOAPnuke, discarding reads with adapters, uncalled bases, mean Phred below 15, or no exact constant-primer or identifier match. COPE v1.2.5 was used to merge high-quality paired reads, and clonotypes were defined as unique nucleotide sequences. MiTCR v1.1 was used to align clonotypes to the IMGT TRBV, TRBD and TRBJ reference segments. The analysis included only V-J combinations with a frequency above 0.0001, which together covered more than 98% of the repertoires. The TCS score was defined as the ratio of F50 (clonal expansion) to E x V (chaos), calculated using BLOSUM62-based TCRdist between CDR3 peptides within each V-J. Welch's t-statistics and random forest reduced roughly 500 V-J features to 13, which were used in a naive Bayes classifier (R e1071). TCRdb redid the processing of the public reads, applying fastp at Q25 and MiXCR, and retained in-frame beta chains. Rows merge per CDR3 protein into single entries with the most common DNA and genes. Here the V and J calls rest on TCRdb's processing, not on the authors' analysis. The sample records 340,000 or so distinct CDR3 sequences, approximately 17% of which are singletons. Around 34% of the sample rests with the top ten.

These data belong to a study of T cells in Graves' hyperthyroidism and ophthalmopathy (dated by TCRdb to the late 2010s). At the level of the whole study: Peripheral blood samples were taken at initial diagnosis, before any treatment was given. After blood sampling, hyperthyroidism patients were treated with methimazole at a starting dose of 30 mg daily, and ophthalmopathy patients were treated with high-dose intravenous methylprednisolone. Thyroid tissue and blood T-cell repertoires from six Graves' hyperthyroidism patients were also compared in the study. Prospective prediction of ophthalmopathy was tested in an independent validation cohort of 18 to 20 hyperthyroidism patients and around 16 patients who later progressed to ophthalmopathy. To identify distinguishing TCR V-J signatures, a discovery cohort of about 100 patients was used, comprising 40 to 45 with Graves' ophthalmopathy and approximately 57 with stable Graves' hyperthyroidism. TCR Vbeta CDR3 sequencing of roughly 140 peripheral blood samples (under 45 ophthalmopathy, 70 to 85 hyperthyroidism and some 17 progressor patients) is reported in the paper. The approximately 90 discovery patients were divided at random into training and test sets in a 7:3 ratio.

General study outcomes and caveats: In cross-validation, a model built on a 13 V-J signature told ophthalmopathy apart from stable hyperthyroidism with less than 90% sensitivity and about 81% specificity, and in testing the same model reached 80%/75%. In validation, the model predicted progression to ophthalmopathy with roughly 66% sensitivity and approximately 74% specificity, a median of about 6 months before onset. Blood samples also contained most of the expanded thyroid clonotypes (frequency above 0.001), which suggests that blood repertoires may reflect thyroid immune responses. No statistical method was used to set the sample size in advance, and investigators knew the group allocation.

The receptor was isolated from a man aged 30 to 39 with Graves' hyperthyroidism. Sequencing used blood. The chain employs TRBV6-2 or TRBV6-3 and TRBJ2-4; TRBD2 might be the D gene, on 6 matching bases. The nucleotide sequence reads TGTGCCAGCAGCCTCCTGGGACTAGCCAAAAACATTCAGTACTTC. Its protein reads: CASSLLGLAKNIQYF.